These 26 T cell receptor beta chains share one sample of origin, sequenced in a study of T cells in Graves' hyperthyroidism and ophthalmopathy. The investigators amplified TCR beta CDR3 regions from RNA transcripts. The HTBI primer set was used in a first-round RT-PCR of the TCR CDR3. One entry per CDR3 protein results from TCRdb running MiXCR on the multiplex PCR reads. The sample yields more than 500,000 distinct CDR3 sequences, under 15% seen once. Sequencing was done on a sample of blood. These receptors were collected from a woman between 40 and 50 years old with Graves' ophthalmopathy.

The chain uses TRBV5-1 and TRBJ2-2, with D perhaps TRBD2 (6 bases). Germline lookup yields CDR1 SGHRS and CDR2 YFSETQ. The CDR3 length is 14 residues. V was clipped by 5 bases and J by 2 bases, with 10 bases between them. The CDR3 region is CASRGGTNTGELFF. In DNA, the CDR3 is TGCGCCAGCAGAGGCGGGACTAACACCGGGGAGCTGTTTTTT.

This clonotype was seen many times. The chain employs TRBV9 and TRBJ2-7; weak D call: TRBD2 (5 bases). This CDR3 is built from 16 residues. Germline lookup yields CDR1 SGDLS and CDR2 YYNGEE. V lost 4 bases to trimming and J lost 1 base, with 18 bases between them. CDR3 nucleotides: TGTGCCAGCAGCCGAAACCTCGCAGGAGGATCCTACGAGCAGTACTTC. Its protein product is CASSRNLAGGSYEQYF.

This clonotype was counted between two and nine times. This sequence joins TRBV3-1 and TRBJ2-2, with TRBD2 identical over 12 bases. The V segment lost 5 bases and the J segment 5 bases; nucleotides outside the gene matches: 3. CDR1 is LGHDT, CDR2 YNNKEL, per germline (reference sequence). This CDR3 has 15 amino acids. The CDR3 protein is CASSTTSGSTGELFF. Written as DNA, the CDR3 is TGTGCCAGCAGCACGACTAGCGGGAGTACCGGGGAGCTGTTTTTT.

The chain links TRBV19 to TRBJ2-7, with D perhaps matching TRBD1 or TRBD2 (5 bases each). The CDR3 has 15 residues. V dropped 2 bases and J dropped 4 bases, with 15 bases sitting between them. CDR1 and CDR2 from the germline V gene are LNHDA and SQIVND (reference sequence). The CDR3 here is CASSINRGARYEQYF. CDR3 coding DNA: TGTGCCAGTAGTATAAATCGAGGGGCGCGATACGAGCAGTACTTC.

This clonotype was seen more than once but under ten times. This chain uses TRBV11-1 with TRBJ2-3; D might be TRBD2 (5 bases). The CDR3 consists of 13 residues. The V gene lost 1 base and the J gene lost 10 bases, with 12 bases spanning the gap. Germline CDR1 SGHAT, CDR2 FQDESV (reference sequence). This CDR3 reads CASSLGSLEAQYF. In DNA form, the CDR3 reads TGTGCCAGCAGCTTAGGGTCTCTGGAGGCGCAGTATTTT.

The chain recombines TRBV7-9 with TRBJ1-5; 7 nucleotides align to TRBD1. The V gene end was trimmed by 5 bases and the J gene end by 2 bases; junction bases not matched to a gene: 6. This CDR3 region has 15 residues. The germline V gene has CDR1 SEHNR and CDR2 FQNEAQ (reference sequence). The CDR3 region has the DNA TGTGCCAGCAGCATAGGGACAGATGGCAATCAGCCCCAGCATTTT. Amino acid sequence: CASSIGTDGNQPQHF.

In regard to this clonotype: Given a much more abundant clone one base away, this may be a read error. V is TRBV6-1 and J is TRBJ1-1, with D perhaps TRBD1 (6 bases). The CDR3 has 12 amino acids. Trimming took off 8 bases at V and 9 bases at J, with 16 bases between the two ends. Germline V gene sequence: CDR1 MNHNS, CDR2 SASEGT. The CDR3 nucleotides read TGTGCCAGCTGGCCTTCGGGGGCTAAAGCTTTCTTT. Amino acid sequence: CASWPSGAKAFF.

This clonotype turned up a few times. The V and J genes are TRBV5-1 and TRBJ2-2; D is perhaps TRBD1 (6 bases). The CDR3 covers 15 residues. Between the trimmed V and J ends, which lost 1 base and 4 bases, there was a span of 11 bases. CDR1 and CDR2 from the germline V gene are SGHRS and YFSETQ. The CDR3 coding sequence is TGCGCCAGCAGCTTGACAGGGTCGGTCACCGGGGAGCTGTTTTTT. Translated, it gives CASSLTGSVTGELFF. Looking up the rest from reference TRBV5-1 and TRBJ2-2 gives the full variable domain: KAGVTQTPRYLIKTRGQQVTLSCSPISGHRSVSWYQQTPGQGLQFLFEYFSETQRNKGNFPGRFSGRQFSNSRSEMNVSTLELGDSALYLCASSLTGSVTGELFFGEGSRLTVL.

This clonotype showed up many times. CDR3 in amino acids: CASSTRQGVHQPQHF. CDR3 nucleotide sequence: TGTGCCAGTAGTACACGACAGGGCGTACATCAGCCCCAGCATTTT. The V call is TRBV19, the J call TRBJ1-5; 7 bases match TRBD1. The junction had 8 bases not matched to a gene; V was cut back by 4 bases and J by 5 bases. This CDR3 contains 15 residues. CDR1 LNHDA and CDR2 SQIVND come from the germline V gene (reference sequence).

Many counts were recorded for this clonotype. V gene TRBV20-1 combines with J gene TRBJ1-5; maybe TRBD1 (6 bases). The CDR3 is 13 amino acids. CDR1 is DFQATT and CDR2 is SNEGSKA in the germline V gene (reference sequence). Trimming cost V 5 bases and J 6 bases, with 14 bases left between them. CDR3 nucleotide sequence: TGCAGTGCTCACAGGGACGACAGTCAGCCCCAGCATTTT. Residues: CSAHRDDSQPQHF.

This clonotype has at least ten counts. The chain combines TRBV6-2 or TRBV6-3 with TRBJ1-1; tentative D call: TRBD1 (5 bases). The germline V gene has CDR1 MNHEY and CDR2 SVGEGT. The CDR3 sequence is 14 residues long. Trimming pared 5 bases from V and 3 bases from J, leaving 13 bases between. The chain's CDR3 is CASSDPSTDTEAFF. CDR3 bases: TGTGCCAGCAGTGACCCTTCGACAGACACTGAAGCTTTCTTT.

V gene TRBV5-1 combines with J gene TRBJ2-7; the D gene is possibly TRBD2 (6 bases). V was cut by 4 bases and J by 2 bases, with 22 bases left in between. The CDR3 contains 17 residues. CDR1 SGHRS and CDR2 YFSETQ come from the germline V gene. CDR3 residues: CASSTPGTQYRPYEQYF. In DNA, the CDR3 is TGCGCCAGCAGCACACCCGGGACTCAGTATCGTCCCTACGAGCAGTACTTC.

V and J are TRBV28 and TRBJ1-5; TRBD1 is a possible D gene (6 bases). There are 16 residues in the CDR3. Germline V gene sequence: CDR1 MDHEN, CDR2 SYDVKM. The germline V and J ends were trimmed by 3 bases and 5 bases, with 17 bases remaining between them. The CDR3 DNA reads TGTGCCAGCAGTTTTGGTGGCAGGGGACCCGATCAGCCCCAGCATTTT. Encoded protein: CASSFGGRGPDQPQHF.

The table lists this clonotype with many counts. The chain combines TRBV24-1 with TRBJ2-7; D might be TRBD1 or TRBD2, each matching 5 bases. This CDR3 has 12 amino acids. Trimming pared 7 bases from V and 5 bases from J, leaving 11 bases between. Per the germline V gene, CDR1 is KGHDR and CDR2 is SFDVKD. CDR3 sequence reads: CATSRVGDEQYF. In DNA, the CDR3 is TGTGCCACCAGCAGGGTCGGGGACGAGCAGTACTTC.

This clonotype occurred many times. The chain has TRBV7-2 and TRBJ2-7; the D is unclear. The CDR3 contains 14 residues. With 1 base removed from V and 2 bases from J, the gap between germline ends came to 9 bases. Germline V CDR1 and CDR2: SGHTA, FQGNSA. For the CDR3, the DNA is TGTGCCAGCAGCTTAGGACGCCACACCTACGAGCAGTACTTC. Protein sequence: CASSLGRHTYEQYF.

This clonotype has only a few counts. The chain links TRBV5-1 to TRBJ1-2, with D uncertain. V lost 0 bases and J lost 11, with 11 bases in between. Germline loops: CDR1 SGHRS, CDR2 YFSETQ. This CDR3 has 12 residues. CDR3 coding DNA: TGCGCCAGCAGCTTGGAGGCGGGTTTATACACCTTC. This gives the protein CASSLEAGLYTF.

This clonotype was detected many times. This may arise from a read error, as a much more abundant clone is one base away. The J gene is TRBJ2-2, the V gene TRBV30; tentative D call: TRBD2 (5 bases). The CDR3 extends over 15 amino acids. Germline-derived CDR1 and CDR2 are GTSNPN and SVGIG (reference sequence). In nucleotides, the CDR3 is TGTGCCTGGGCCCCGGTCGCGCATAACACCGGGAAGCTGTTTTTT. Translating gives CAWAPVAHNTGKLFF.

This clonotype was observed a handful of times. The genes are TRBV18 and TRBJ2-4; unclear D gene. Trimming stripped 0 bases from V and 8 bases from J, with 11 bases between. This CDR3 contains 14 residues. Germline CDR1 is KGHSH and CDR2 is LQKENI. The CDR3 loop is CASSPPESWDIQYF. The CDR3 DNA sequence: TGTGCCAGCTCACCACCGGAGAGTTGGGACATTCAGTACTTC.

This clonotype was seen more than once but under ten times. The V gene is TRBV11-3, the J gene TRBJ2-1; TRBD2 agrees at 9 bases. Germline V gene data show CDR1 as SGHNT and CDR2 as YENEEA. Trimming took 6 bases from V and 8 from J; bases not matched to a gene: 11. The CDR3 has 15 residues. This CDR3 reads CASSPSGRPWDEQFF. Here the CDR3 DNA reads TGTGCCAGCAGTCCCAGCGGGAGGCCTTGGGATGAGCAGTTCTTC.

The chain joins TRBV29-1 to TRBJ2-7, with D possibly TRBD1 on 6 matching bases. Germline V gene data show CDR1 as SQVTM and CDR2 as ANQGSEA. V lost 1 base and J 7 bases, leaving 14 bases between the germline ends. The CDR3 is 13 residues long. CDR3 in DNA: TGCAGCGTTGAAGTCGCCAGGGGAAGTGAGCAGTACTTC. Protein sequence: CSVEVARGSEQYF.

This clonotype was counted at least ten times. V usage is TRBV2 and J usage is TRBJ2-5, with D perhaps matching TRBD1 (5 bases). The V end was cut by 9 bases, the J end by 4 bases, with 12 bases between. The germline V gene has CDR1 SNHLY and CDR2 FYNNEI. This CDR3 spans 12 amino acids. The CDR3 coding sequence is TGTGCCAGACATTGGCAGGGAGAGACCCAGTACTTC. Encoded protein: CARHWQGETQYF.

The DNA of the CDR3 is TGCAGTGCTAGAGATCGGGTAGGGCTGGGCACTGAAGCTTTCTTT. It yields the protein CSARDRVGLGTEAFF. The chain carries TRBV20-1 and TRBJ1-1, with D unclear. The ends were cut back, 0 bases at V and 4 bases at J, with 15 bases in the middle. This CDR3 has 15 residues. Germline V lookup: CDR1 DFQATT, CDR2 SNEGSKA (reference sequence).

V gene TRBV9 combines with J gene TRBJ2-7; either TRBD1 or TRBD2 may fit D (5 bases each). Germline lookup yields CDR1 SGDLS and CDR2 YYNGEE. This CDR3 has 15 amino acids. V was shortened by 3 bases and J by 2 bases, with 15 bases between the two germline ends. The CDR3 DNA is TGTGCCAGCAGCGAGGGACCGATTCCTCCCTACGAGCAGTACTTC. It is translated as CASSEGPIPPYEQYF.

This clonotype was counted ten times or more. The genes are TRBV29-1 and TRBJ1-1, with 7 positions matching TRBD1. Germline V gene sequence: CDR1 SQVTM, CDR2 ANQGSEA. With V trimmed by 6 bases and J by 1 base, 5 bases remained unmatched. The CDR3 runs 13 residues. The CDR3 nucleotides read TGCAGCGTCGCGGGACAGACGAACACTGAAGCTTTCTTT. Translation: CSVAGQTNTEAFF.

This clonotype was counted at least ten times. V usage is TRBV6-2 or TRBV6-3 and J usage is TRBJ2-7; 7 positions agree with TRBD2. CDR1 is MNHEY, CDR2 SVGEGT, per germline. The length of the CDR3 is 14 residues. V lost 8 bases, J lost 1 base, and 8 bases stayed unmatched. CDR3 in amino acids: CASLREEVSYEQYF. In nucleotides, the CDR3 is TGTGCCAGCCTCCGGGAGGAGGTATCCTACGAGCAGTACTTC.

This chain links TRBV19 with TRBJ2-5; maybe TRBD2 (6 bases). The V end was cut by 3 bases, the J end by 5 bases, with 13 bases between. The CDR3 is 14 amino acids. CDR1 is LNHDA, CDR2 SQIVND, per germline (reference sequence). CDR3 coding DNA: TGTGCCAGTAGTATGGAGGGTGGAGGGGAGACCCAGTACTTC. This translates into CASSMEGGGETQYF.